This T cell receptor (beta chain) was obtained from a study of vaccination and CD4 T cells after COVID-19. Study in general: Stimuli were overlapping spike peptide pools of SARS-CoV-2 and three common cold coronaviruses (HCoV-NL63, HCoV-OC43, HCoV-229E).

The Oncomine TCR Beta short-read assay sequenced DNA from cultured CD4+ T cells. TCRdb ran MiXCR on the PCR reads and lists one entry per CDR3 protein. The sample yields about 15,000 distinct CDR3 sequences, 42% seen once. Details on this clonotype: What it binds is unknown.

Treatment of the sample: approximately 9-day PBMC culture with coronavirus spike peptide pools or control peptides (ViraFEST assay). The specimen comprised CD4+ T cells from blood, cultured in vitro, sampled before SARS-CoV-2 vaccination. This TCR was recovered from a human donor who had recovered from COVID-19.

The CDR3 DNA is TGTGCCAGCAGCTTAGTACTAGGGGGAATTCAGTACTTC. It yields the protein CASSLVLGGIQYF. V gene TRBV11-3 combines with J gene TRBJ2-4; possibly TRBD1 for D (6 bases). The germline V gene encodes CDR1 SGHNT and CDR2 YENEEA. The CDR3 sequence is 13 residues long. Trimming removed 1 base from V and 10 bases from J, with 11 bases in between. Full variable domain (outside the CDR3, taken from reference TRBV11-3 and TRBJ2-4): EAGVVQSPRYKIIEKKQPVAFWCNPISGHNTLYWYLQNLGQGPELLIRYENEEAVDDSQLPKDRFSAERLKGVDSTLKIQPAELGDSAVYLCASSLVLGGIQYFGAGTRLSVL.